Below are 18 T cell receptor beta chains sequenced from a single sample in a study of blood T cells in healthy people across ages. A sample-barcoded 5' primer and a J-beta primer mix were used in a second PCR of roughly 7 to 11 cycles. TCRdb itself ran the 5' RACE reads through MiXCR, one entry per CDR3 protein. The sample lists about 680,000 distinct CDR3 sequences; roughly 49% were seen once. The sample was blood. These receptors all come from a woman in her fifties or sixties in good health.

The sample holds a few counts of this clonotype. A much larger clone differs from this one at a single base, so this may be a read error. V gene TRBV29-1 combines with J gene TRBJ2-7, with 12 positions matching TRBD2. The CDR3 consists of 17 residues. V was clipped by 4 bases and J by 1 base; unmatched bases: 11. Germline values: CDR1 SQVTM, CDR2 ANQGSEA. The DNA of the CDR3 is TGCAGCGTTGGACTAGCGGGAGACTTCCAAGTATCCTACGAGCAGTACTTC. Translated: CSVGLAGDFQVSYEQYF.

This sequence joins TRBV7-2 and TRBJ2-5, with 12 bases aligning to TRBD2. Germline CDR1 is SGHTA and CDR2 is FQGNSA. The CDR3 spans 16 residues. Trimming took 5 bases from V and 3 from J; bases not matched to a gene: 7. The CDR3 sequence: CASSKQASGREETQYF. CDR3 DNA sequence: TGTGCCAGCAGCAAGCAAGCTAGCGGGAGGGAAGAGACCCAGTACTTC.

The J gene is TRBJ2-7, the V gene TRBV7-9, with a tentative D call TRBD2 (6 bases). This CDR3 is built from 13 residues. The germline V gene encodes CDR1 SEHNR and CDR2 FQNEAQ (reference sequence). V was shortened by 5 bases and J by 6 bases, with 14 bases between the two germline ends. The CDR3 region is CASSPRREGEQYF. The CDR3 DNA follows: TGTGCCAGCAGCCCCCGGAGGGAAGGCGAGCAGTACTTC.

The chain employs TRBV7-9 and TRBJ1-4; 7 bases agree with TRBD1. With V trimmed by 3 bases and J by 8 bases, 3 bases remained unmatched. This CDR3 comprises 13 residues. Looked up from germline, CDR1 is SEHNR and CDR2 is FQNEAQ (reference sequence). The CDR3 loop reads CASSLTGSEKLFF. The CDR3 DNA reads TGTGCCAGCAGCTTGACAGGGAGCGAAAAACTGTTTTTT.

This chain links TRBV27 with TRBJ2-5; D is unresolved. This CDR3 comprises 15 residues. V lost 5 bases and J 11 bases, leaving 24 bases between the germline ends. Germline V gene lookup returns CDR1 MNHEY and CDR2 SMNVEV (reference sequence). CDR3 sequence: CASSTSRQAYNEQYF. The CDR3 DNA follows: TGTGCCAGCAGTACATCTAGGCAAGCCTACAATGAGCAGTACTTC.

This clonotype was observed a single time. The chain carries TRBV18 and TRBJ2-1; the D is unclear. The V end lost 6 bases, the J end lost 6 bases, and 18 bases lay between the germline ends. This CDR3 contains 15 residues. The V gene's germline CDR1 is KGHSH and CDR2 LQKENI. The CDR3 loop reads CASSESRSPPNEQFF. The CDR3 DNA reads TGTGCCAGCTCGGAGAGTAGATCTCCCCCCAATGAGCAGTTCTTC.

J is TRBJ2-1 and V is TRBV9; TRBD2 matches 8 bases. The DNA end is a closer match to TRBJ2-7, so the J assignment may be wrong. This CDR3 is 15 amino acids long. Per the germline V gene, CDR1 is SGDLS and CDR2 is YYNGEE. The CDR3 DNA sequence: TGTGCCAGCAGCGCCATAGCGGGAAGCAACAATGAGCAGTACTTC. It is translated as CASSAIAGSNNEQYF.

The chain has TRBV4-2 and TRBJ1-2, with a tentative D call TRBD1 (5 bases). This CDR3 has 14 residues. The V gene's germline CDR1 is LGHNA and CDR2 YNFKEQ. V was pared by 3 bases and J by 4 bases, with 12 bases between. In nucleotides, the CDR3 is TGTGCCAGCAGCCAGCCTCAGGGTACCTATGGCTACACCTTC. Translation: CASSQPQGTYGYTF.

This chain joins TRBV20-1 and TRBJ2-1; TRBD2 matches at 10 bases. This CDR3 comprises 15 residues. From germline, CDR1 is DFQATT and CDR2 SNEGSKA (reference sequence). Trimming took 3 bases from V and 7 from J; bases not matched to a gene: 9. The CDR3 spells CSASPLAGAKNEQFF. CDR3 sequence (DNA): TGCAGTGCTAGTCCGCTAGCGGGAGCCAAGAATGAGCAGTTCTTC.

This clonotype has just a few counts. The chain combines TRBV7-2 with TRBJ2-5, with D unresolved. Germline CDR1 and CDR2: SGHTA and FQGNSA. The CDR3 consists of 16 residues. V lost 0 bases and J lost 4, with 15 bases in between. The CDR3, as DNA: TGTGCCAGCAGCTTAGCAGCCGTCAGCGTTAGAGAGACCCAGTACTTC. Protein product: CASSLAAVSVRETQYF.

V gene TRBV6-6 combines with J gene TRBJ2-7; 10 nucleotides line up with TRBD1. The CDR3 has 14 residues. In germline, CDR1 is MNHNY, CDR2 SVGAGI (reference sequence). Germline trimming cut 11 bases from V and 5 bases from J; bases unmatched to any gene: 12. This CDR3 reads CAGVPGQGRDEQYF. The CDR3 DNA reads TGTGCCGGTGTCCCGGGACAGGGGAGGGACGAGCAGTACTTC.

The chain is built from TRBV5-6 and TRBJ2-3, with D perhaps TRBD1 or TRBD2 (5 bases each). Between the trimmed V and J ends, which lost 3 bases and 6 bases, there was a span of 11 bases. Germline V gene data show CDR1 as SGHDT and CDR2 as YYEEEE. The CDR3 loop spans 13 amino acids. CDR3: CASSWRAGDTQYF. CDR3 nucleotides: TGTGCCAGCAGCTGGCGGGCAGGGGATACGCAGTATTTT.

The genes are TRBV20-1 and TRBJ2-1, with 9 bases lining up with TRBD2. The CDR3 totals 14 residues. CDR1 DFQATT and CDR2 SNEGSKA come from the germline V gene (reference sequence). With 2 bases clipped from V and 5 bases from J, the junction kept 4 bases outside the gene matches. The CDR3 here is CSARRTSDHNEQFF. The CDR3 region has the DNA TGCAGTGCTAGAAGGACTAGCGACCACAATGAGCAGTTCTTC.

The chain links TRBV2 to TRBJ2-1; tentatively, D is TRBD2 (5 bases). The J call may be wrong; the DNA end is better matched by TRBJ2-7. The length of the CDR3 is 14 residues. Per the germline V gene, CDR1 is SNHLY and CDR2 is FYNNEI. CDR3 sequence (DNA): TGTGCCAGCACCGGGAAAGGGTCCTACAATGAGCAGTACTTC. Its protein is CASTGKGSYNEQYF.

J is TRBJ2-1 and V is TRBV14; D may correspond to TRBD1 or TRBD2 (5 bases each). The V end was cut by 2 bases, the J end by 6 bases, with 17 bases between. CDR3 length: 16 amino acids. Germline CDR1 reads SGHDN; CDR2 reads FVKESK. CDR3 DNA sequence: TGTGCCAGCAGCCAAACGCGGGCGAGTGGGGCCAATGAGCAGTTCTTC. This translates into CASSQTRASGANEQFF.

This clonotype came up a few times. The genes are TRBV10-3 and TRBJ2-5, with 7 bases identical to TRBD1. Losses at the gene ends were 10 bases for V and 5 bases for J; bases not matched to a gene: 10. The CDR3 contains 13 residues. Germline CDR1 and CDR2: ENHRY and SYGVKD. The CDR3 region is CATQDRPTETQYF. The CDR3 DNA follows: TGTGCCACCCAGGACAGGCCGACGGAGACCCAGTACTTC.

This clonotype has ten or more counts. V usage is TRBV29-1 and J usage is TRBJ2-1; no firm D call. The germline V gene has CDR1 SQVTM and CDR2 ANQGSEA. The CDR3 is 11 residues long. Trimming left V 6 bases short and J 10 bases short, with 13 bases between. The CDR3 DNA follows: TGCAGCGTACAGCCCGTCCCAGAGCAGTTCTTC. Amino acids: CSVQPVPEQFF.

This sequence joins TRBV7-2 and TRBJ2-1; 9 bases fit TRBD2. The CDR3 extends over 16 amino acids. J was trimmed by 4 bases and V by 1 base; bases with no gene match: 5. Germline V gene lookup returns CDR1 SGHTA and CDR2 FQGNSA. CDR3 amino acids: CASSLGRGRGYNEQFF. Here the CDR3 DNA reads TGTGCCAGCAGCTTAGGTCGCGGGAGGGGGTACAATGAGCAGTTCTTC. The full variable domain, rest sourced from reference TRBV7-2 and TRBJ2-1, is GAGVSQSPSNKVTEKGKDVELRCDPISGHTALYWYRQSLGQGLEFLIYFQGNSAPDKSGLPSDRFSAERTGGSVSTLTIQRTQQEDSAVYLCASSLGRGRGYNEQFFGPGTRLTVL.